The rows below give T cell receptor beta chains drawn from one sample of a study of CD8 T cells in Susac syndrome. Each CDR3 protein is one row after TCRdb ran MiXCR on the immunoSEQ multiplex PCR reads. The table lists 250,000 to 350,000 distinct CDR3 sequences, about 91% of them singletons. Sequencing input: CD4+ T cells from PBMCs. These receptors all come from a human donor with multiple sclerosis. CDR3s include the opening cysteine and the closing phenylalanine or tryptophan. D genes are given only for firm matches.

. | TRBJ2-7 | TRBV7-9 | CASSSRDFSSYEQYF | TGTGCCAGCAGCTCCCGGGATTTCAGCTCCTACGAGCAGTACTTC
. | TRBJ1-1 | TRBV4-2 | CASSQGKGNRERNTEAFF | TGTGCCAGCAGCCAAGGAAAGGGAAACAGGGAACGAAACACTGAAGCTTTCTTT
TRBD2 | TRBJ2-3 | TRBV9 | CASSVERGKGLTDTQYF | TGTGCCAGCAGCGTAGAGCGGGGCAAAGGCCTCACAGATACGCAGTATTTT
. | TRBJ1-1 | TRBV2 | CATGLEAFF | TGTGCCACCGGTCTTGAAGCTTTCTTT
. | TRBJ2-7 | TRBV4-2 | CASSPSGWGSSYEQYF | TGTGCCAGCAGCCCTAGTGGGTGGGGGAGCTCCTACGAGCAGTACTTC
TRBD1 | TRBJ2-5 | TRBV20-1 | CSARAESGQGLKETQYF | TGCAGTGCTAGGGCGGAATCGGGACAGGGTTTGAAAGAGACCCAGTACTTC
TRBD2 | TRBJ2-3 | TRBV5-1 | CASSSTSGGDTQYF | TGCGCCAGCAGCTCCACAAGCGGGGGAGATACGCAGTATTTT
. | TRBJ2-1 | TRBV7-8 | CASSFRRRSTDNEQFF | TGTGCCAGCAGCTTTAGGCGGAGAAGCACAGACAATGAGCAGTTCTTC
TRBD1 | TRBJ1-1 | TRBV12-3/TRBV12-4 | CASSSSTGGRAFF | TGTGCCAGCAGTAGCAGCACAGGGGGCAGAGCTTTCTTT
TRBD2 | TRBJ2-2 | TRBV11-2 | CASGLARNTGELFF | TGTGCCAGCGGACTAGCGAGAAACACCGGGGAGCTGTTTTTT
. | TRBJ2-7 | TRBV12-3/TRBV12-4 | CASSLSTFTYEQYF | TGTGCCAGCAGTTTAAGTACTTTTACCTACGAGCAGTACTTC
TRBD1 | TRBJ1-2 | TRBV5-5 | CASSLRDSGNYGYTF | TGTGCCAGCAGCTTGAGGGACAGCGGAAACTATGGCTACACCTTC